This TCR beta chain was recovered during a study of blood T cells in healthy people across ages. The overall study: When template switching was applied, about one barcoded beta molecule was captured per two T cells.

Through a sample-barcoded 5' primer and a J-beta primer mix, a second PCR was run for roughly 6 to 12 cycles. TCRdb reprocessed the 5' RACE reads with MiXCR, giving one entry per CDR3 protein. The top ten clones hold 7.9% of a sample with more than 1.4 million distinct CDR3 sequences, around two fifths of them seen once. Whole-study results and caveats: Older individuals had lower TCR beta diversity per million T cells (the decline was roughly linear). Higher naive T cell percentage went strongly together with higher TCR beta diversity.

This clonotype was found a few times. The target antigen is unknown. The CDR3 extends over 14 amino acids. Germline CDR1 and CDR2: SGHRS and YFSETQ. Germline trimming cut 6 bases from V and 4 bases from J; bases unmatched to any gene: 4. This sequence originates from a young woman in good health. The chain couples TRBV5-1 to TRBJ2-1; 10 bases are shared with TRBD2. The sequencing input was blood. This CDR3 is CASKLAGEYNEQFF. Here the CDR3 DNA reads TGCGCCAGCAAGCTAGCGGGGGAATACAATGAGCAGTTCTTC.